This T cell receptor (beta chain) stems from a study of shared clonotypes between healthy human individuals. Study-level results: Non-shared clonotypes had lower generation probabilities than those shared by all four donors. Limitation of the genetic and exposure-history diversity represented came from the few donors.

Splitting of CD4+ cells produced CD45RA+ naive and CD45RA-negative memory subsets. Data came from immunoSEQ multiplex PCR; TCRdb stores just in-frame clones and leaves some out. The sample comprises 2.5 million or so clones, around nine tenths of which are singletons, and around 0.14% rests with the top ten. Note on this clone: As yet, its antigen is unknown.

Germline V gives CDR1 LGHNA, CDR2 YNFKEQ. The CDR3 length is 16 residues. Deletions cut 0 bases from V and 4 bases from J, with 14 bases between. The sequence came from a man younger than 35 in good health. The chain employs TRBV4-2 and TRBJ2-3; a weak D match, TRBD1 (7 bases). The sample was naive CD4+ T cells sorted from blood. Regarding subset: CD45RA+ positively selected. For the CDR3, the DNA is TGTGCCAGCAGCCAAGATAACCGGGGGACAGCAGATACGCAGTATTTT. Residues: CASSQDNRGTADTQYF.